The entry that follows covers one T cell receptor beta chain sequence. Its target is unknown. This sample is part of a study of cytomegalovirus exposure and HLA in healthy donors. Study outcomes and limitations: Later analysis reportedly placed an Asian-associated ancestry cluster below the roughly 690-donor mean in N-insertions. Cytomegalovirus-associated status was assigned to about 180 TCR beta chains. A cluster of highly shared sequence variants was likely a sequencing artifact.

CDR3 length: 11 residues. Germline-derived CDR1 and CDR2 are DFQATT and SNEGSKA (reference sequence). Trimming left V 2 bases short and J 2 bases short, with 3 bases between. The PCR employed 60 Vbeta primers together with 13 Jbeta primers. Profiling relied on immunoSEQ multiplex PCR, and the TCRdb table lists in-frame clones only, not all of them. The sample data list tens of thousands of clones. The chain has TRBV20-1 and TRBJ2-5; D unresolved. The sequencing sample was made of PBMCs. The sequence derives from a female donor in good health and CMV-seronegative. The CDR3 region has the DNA TGCAGTGCTAGACAGCAAGAGACCCAGTACTTC. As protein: CSARQQETQYF.